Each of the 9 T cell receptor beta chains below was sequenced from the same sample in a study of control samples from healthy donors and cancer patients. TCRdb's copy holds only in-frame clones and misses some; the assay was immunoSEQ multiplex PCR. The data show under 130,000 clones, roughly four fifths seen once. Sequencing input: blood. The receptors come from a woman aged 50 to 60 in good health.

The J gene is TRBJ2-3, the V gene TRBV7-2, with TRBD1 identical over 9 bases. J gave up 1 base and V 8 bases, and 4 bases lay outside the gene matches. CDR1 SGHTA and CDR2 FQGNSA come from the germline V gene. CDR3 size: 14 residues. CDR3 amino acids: CASGDRVGTDTQYF. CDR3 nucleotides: TGTGCCAGCGGGGACAGGGTTGGCACAGATACGCAGTATTTT.

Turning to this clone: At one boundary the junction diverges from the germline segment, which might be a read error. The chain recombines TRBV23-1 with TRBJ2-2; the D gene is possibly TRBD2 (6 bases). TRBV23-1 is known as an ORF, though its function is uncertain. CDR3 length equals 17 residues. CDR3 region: CASSPGGMGPEHRGAVF. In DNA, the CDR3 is TGCGCCAGCAGTCCCGGAGGGATGGGCCCCGAACACCGGGGAGCTGTTTTT.

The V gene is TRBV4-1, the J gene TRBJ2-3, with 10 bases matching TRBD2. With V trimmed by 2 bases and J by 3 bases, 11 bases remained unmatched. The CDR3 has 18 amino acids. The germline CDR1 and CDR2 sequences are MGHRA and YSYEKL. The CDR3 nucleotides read TGCGCCAGCAGCCAATACTCCGGGACTAGCGAGGGAACAGATACGCAGTATTTT. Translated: CASSQYSGTSEGTDTQYF.

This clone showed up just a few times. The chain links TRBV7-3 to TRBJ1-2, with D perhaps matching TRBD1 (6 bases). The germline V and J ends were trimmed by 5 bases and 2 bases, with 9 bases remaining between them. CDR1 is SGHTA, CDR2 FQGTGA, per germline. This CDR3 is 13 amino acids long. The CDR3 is CASSTDRNYGYTF. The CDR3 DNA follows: TGTGCCAGCAGCACCGACAGGAACTATGGCTACACCTTC.

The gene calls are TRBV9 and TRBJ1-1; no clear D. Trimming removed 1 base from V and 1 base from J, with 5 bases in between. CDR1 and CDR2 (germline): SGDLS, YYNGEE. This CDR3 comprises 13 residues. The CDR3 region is CASSVTSNTEAFF. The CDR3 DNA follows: TGTGCCAGCAGCGTAACATCGAACACTGAAGCTTTCTTT. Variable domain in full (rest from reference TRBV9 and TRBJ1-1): DSGVTQTPKHLITATGQRVTLRCSPRSGDLSVYWYQQSLDQGLQFLIQYYNGEERAKGNILERFSAQQFPDLHSELNLSSLELGDSALYFCASSVTSNTEAFFGQGTRLTVV.

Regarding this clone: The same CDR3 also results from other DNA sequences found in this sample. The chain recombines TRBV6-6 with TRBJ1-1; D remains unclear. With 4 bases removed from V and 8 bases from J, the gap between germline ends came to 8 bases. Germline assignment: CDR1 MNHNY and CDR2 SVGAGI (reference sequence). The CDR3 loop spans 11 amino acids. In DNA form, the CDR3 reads TGTGCCAGCAGTTTAGGGTACGAAGCTTTCTTT. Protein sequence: CASSLGYEAFF.

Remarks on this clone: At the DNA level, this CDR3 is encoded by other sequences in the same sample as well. The CDR3 loop is CASSPNRASSYNEQFF. The CDR3 region has the DNA TGTGCCAGCTCACCGAACAGGGCAAGCTCCTACAATGAGCAGTTCTTC. The rearrangement links TRBV18 to TRBJ2-1, with a possible D match to TRBD1 (6 bases). The germline V gene has CDR1 KGHSH and CDR2 LQKENI. This CDR3 contains 16 residues. The V end was cut by 3 bases, the J end by 0 bases, with 12 bases between.

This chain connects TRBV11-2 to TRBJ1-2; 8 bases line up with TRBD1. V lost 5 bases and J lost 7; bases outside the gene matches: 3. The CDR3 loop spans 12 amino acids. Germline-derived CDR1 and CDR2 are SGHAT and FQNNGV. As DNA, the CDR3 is TGTGCCAGCAGCACCGACAGGGGTGGCTACACCTTC. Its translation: CASSTDRGGYTF. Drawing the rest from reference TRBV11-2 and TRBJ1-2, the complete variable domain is EAGVAQSPRYKIIEKRQSVAFWCNPISGHATLYWYQQILGQGPKLLIQFQNNGVVDDSQLPKDRFSAERLKGVDSTLKIQPAKLEDSAVYLCASSTDRGGYTFGSGTRLTVV.

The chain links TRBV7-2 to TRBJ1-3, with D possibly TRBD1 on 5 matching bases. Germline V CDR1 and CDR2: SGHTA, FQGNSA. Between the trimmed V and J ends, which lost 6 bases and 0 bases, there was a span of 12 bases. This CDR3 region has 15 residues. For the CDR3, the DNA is TGTGCCAGCAGGTCGGGACGGAACTCTGGAAACACCATATATTTT. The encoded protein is CASRSGRNSGNTIYF.